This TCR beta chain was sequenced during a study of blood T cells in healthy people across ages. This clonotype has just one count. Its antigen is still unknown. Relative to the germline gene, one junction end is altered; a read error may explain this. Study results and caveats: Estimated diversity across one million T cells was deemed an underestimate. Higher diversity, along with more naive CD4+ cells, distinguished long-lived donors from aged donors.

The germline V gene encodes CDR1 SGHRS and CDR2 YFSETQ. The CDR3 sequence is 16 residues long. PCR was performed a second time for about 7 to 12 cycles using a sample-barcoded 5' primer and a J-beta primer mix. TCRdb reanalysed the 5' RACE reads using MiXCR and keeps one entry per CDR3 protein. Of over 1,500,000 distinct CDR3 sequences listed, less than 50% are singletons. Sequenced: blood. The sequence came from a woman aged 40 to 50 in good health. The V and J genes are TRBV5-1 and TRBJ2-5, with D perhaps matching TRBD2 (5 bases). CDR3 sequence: CASSTRRRVAKEAQYF. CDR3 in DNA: TGCGCCAGCAGCACAAGGAGGCGGGTTGCGAAAGAGGCCCAGTACTTC.